This entry features one TCR beta chain sequence. TCRdb's copy holds only in-frame clones and misses some; the assay was immunoSEQ multiplex PCR. The sample includes roughly 170,000 clones, 88% of them seen just once. The data stem from a study of blood T cell repertoires in COVID-19. The sample was peripheral blood. The receptor's source is a man in his sixties with acute or convalescent COVID-19.

CDR3 residues: CASSPGGVGTEAFF. The CDR3 DNA is TGTGCCAGTAGTCCCGGAGGAGTGGGCACTGAAGCTTTCTTT. The chain combines TRBV19 with TRBJ1-1; D not certain. Trimming cost V 5 bases and J 4 bases, with 14 bases left between them. There are 14 residues in the CDR3. CDR1 and CDR2 from the germline V gene are LNHDA and SQIVND (reference sequence).